This note documents a single T cell receptor beta chain sequence. Its antigen is not known. V was trimmed by 3 bases and J by 0 bases, leaving 23 bases between them. Germline CDR1 MNHEY, CDR2 SVGEGT. The CDR3 has 19 amino acids. This entry comes from a study of human T cells and chemical hapten exposure. The time point: pre-sensitization, week 0. The treatment here: therapeutic diphenylcyclopropenone sensitization with weekly scalp DPC. Overall study findings and caveats: High-frequency TCRs, those above 1 in 1000, stayed the same after DPC sensitization. Expanded TCR sets contained significantly more large CDR3 similarity clusters than controls. The study found that PT1 expanded TCR counts correlated positively with patch test score.

Each CDR3 protein is one row after TCRdb ran MiXCR on the RACE reads. Among around 350,000 distinct CDR3 sequences listed, 5% to 6.5% were seen once. The starting material was whole blood, obtained in connection with sensitization to the hapten diphenylcyclopropenone (DPC). The chain is built from TRBV6-2 or TRBV6-3 and TRBJ2-5, with D perhaps given as TRBD1 or TRBD2 (5 bases each). The source is a young woman with alopecia areata. Some clones in this sample may be carry-over from other donors' samples. CDR3 DNA: TGTGCCAGCAGTTATTTGGTCGGGGCCAACTTATGGTACCAAGAGACCCAGTACTTC. Its protein product is CASSYLVGANLWYQETQYF.